The following is a TCR beta chain sequence with its context. Its antigen remains unknown. The CDR3 loop spans 15 amino acids. The V gene lost 1 base and the J gene lost 5 bases, with 15 bases spanning the gap. CDR1 and CDR2 from the germline V gene are SGHRS and YFSETQ. This sample stems from a study of cytomegalovirus exposure and HLA in healthy donors. Regarding the study as a whole: Earlier analysis found most TCR beta V segments productive about 87% or about 30% of the time.

60 Vbeta and 13 Jbeta primers were used in PCR. Method: immunoSEQ multiplex PCR; TCRdb's copy keeps in-frame clones and lacks some. Here the sample spans 160,000 or so clones, around 77% being singletons. The receptor was derived from a man in his fifties or sixties in good health and CMV-seronegative. Sequenced input: PBMCs. The chain uses TRBV5-1 and TRBJ1-2, with a weak D call TRBD1 (6 bases). CDR3 sequence reads: CASSLISTGLYGYTF. In nucleotides, the CDR3 is TGCGCCAGCAGCTTGATTTCGACAGGCCTTTATGGCTACACCTTC.